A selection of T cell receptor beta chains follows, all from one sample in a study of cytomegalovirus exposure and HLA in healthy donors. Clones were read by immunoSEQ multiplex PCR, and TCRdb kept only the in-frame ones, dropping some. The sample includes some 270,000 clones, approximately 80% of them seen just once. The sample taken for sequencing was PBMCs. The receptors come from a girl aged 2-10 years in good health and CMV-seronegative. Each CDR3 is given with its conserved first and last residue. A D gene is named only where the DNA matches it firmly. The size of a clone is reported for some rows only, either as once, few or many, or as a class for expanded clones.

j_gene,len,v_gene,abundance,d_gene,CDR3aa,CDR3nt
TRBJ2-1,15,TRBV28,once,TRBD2,CASSGLAGGRNEQFF,TGTGCCAGCAGTGGACTAGCGGGGGGGCGGAATGAGCAGTTCTTC
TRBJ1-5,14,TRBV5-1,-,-,CASSLGQSNQPQHF,TGCGCCAGCAGCTTAGGACAGAGCAATCAGCCCCAGCATTTT
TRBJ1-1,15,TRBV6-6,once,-,CASSYIGTMNTEAFF,TGTGCCAGCAGTTACATTGGCACAATGAACACCGAAGCTTTCTTT
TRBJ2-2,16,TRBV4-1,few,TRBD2,CASSLSGGRLSGELFF,TGCGCCAGCAGCCTTTCGGGGGGGCGCCTATCCGGGGAGCTGTTTTTT
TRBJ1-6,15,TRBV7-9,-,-,CASSLGEGGDSPLHF,TGTGCCAGCAGCTTAGGCGAGGGCGGGGATTCACCCCTCCACTTT
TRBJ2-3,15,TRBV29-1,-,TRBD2,CSVGSGGAPVGTQYF,TGCAGCGTTGGCAGCGGGGGGGCTCCCGTTGGTACGCAGTATTTT
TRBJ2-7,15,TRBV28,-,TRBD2,CASSLGLAGRYEQYF,TGTGCCAGCAGTCTGGGACTAGCGGGACGCTACGAGCAGTACTTC
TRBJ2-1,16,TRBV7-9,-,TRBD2,CASSPQLRGGSREQFF,TGTGCCAGCAGCCCCCAATTGCGGGGGGGGTCTCGTGAGCAGTTCTTC
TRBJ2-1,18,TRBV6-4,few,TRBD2,CASSDSFNAGGPYNEQFF,TGTGCCAGCAGTGACTCGTTTAATGCGGGAGGGCCATACAATGAGCAGTTCTTC
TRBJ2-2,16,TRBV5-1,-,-,CASSPFYRRNTGELFF,TGCGCCAGCAGCCCTTTTTACAGGAGGAACACCGGGGAGCTGTTTTTT
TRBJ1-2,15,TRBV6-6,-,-,CASSYLSLPSYGYTF,TGTGCCAGCAGTTACTTGTCTCTCCCCTCGTATGGCTACACCTTC
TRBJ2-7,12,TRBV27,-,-,CASSFGGSEQYF,TGTGCCAGCAGTTTTGGCGGATCCGAGCAGTACTTC
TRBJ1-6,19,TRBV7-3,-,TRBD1,CASSNRDRGPAFYNSPLHF,TGTGCCAGCAGCAACCGGGACAGGGGGCCTGCGTTCTATAATTCACCCCTCCACTTT